This TCR beta chain was found in a study of shared clonotypes between healthy human individuals. Worth noting for this clone: Its antigen is undetermined.

Overall study results and limits: Limited genetic and exposure-history diversity came from having few donors. For naive CD4 cells, roughly 5% of clonotypes were shared across a handful of donors. Generation probabilities were higher for clonotypes shared across all four sorted-subset donors than for unshared ones.

After removal of 6 bases from V and 7 bases from J, the junction contained 8 bases not matched to a gene. CDR1 is MNHEY, CDR2 SVGAGI, per germline. This CDR3 is built from 15 residues. The method was immunoSEQ multiplex PCR; TCRdb's version includes in-frame clones alone and lacks a portion of them. The sample shows 2 million to 2.5 million clones, approximately 93% of them seen only once. The study drew all its donors from Caucasian adults living in Nashville, Tennessee. What was sequenced was naive CD4+ T cells from PBMCs. Subset indicated: CD45RA+ positively selected. The chain joins TRBV6-5 to TRBJ2-1; TRBD1 matches 11 bases. The sequence was obtained from a man between 18 and 29 years old in good health. Some clones in this sample may be carry-over from other donors' samples. CDR3 sequence reads: CASRQDRGRLNEQFF. CDR3 bases: TGTGCCAGCAGGCAGGACAGGGGGCGCCTTAATGAGCAGTTCTTC.